Reported below is one T cell receptor beta chain. The sample belongs to a study of blood T cell repertoires in COVID-19. Study details: Samples representing acute and convalescent COVID-19 were sourced from the United States, Italy and Spain.

Original analysis: Scientists estimated how many nucleated cells there were by amplifying reference gene primers. The repertoire was sequenced with immunoSEQ multiplex PCR; TCRdb's copy has only in-frame clones and lacks some. V and J calls and clone size follow that table, whereas D and trimming were derived from the DNA. The table lists more than 95,000 clones, more than 70% of them singletons, with 17% in the top ten. The sequenced sample was peripheral blood. The receptor was derived from a woman older than 75 in a cohort sampled during active COVID-19.

The CDR3 is CAISFGLTSGSVNEQFF. In DNA, the CDR3 is TGTGCCATCAGTTTTGGCCTGACTAGCGGGAGTGTTAATGAGCAGTTCTTC. This chain joins TRBV10-3 and TRBJ2-1; 12 bases agree with TRBD2. The V segment lost 5 bases and the J segment 7 bases; nucleotides outside the gene matches: 12. The germline V gene has CDR1 ENHRY and CDR2 SYGVKD. The CDR3 runs 17 residues.